These T cell receptor beta chains were read from a single sample in a study of T-cell reconstitution after alpha-beta-depleted transplantation in children. TCRdb re-called the PCR reads with MiXCR, one entry per CDR3 protein. The sample carries 250,000 to 400,000 distinct CDR3 sequences, 20% to 30% recorded once. The material sequenced was PBMCs, mostly from graft donor cells, taken 180 days after TCRalphabeta/CD19-depleted stem cell transplant. These receptors were collected from a male patient younger than 18 who had a stem cell transplant for acute lymphoblastic leukemia, so the T cells may come from the graft donor. Each CDR3 is given with its conserved first and last residue.

TRBV11-1,TRBJ2-7,CASSLGTSGPGWLEQYF
TRBV15,TRBJ2-7,CATSEPGQDYEQYF
TRBV29-1,TRBJ2-3,CSVDPYLAGDTQYF
TRBV7-9,TRBJ2-5,CASSFGVTGETQYF
TRBV5-1,TRBJ2-2,CASSSLTGSGGTGELFF
TRBV6-5,TRBJ2-5,CASSYSMQGLKETQYF
TRBV21-1,TRBJ2-7,CASSLRDRDYEQYF
TRBV10-3,TRBJ2-7,CAISESTGIAYEQYF
TRBV20-1,TRBJ2-3,CSAPDRGRTDTQYF
TRBV5-1,TRBJ2-3,CASSLEPTTTDTQYF
TRBV5-1,TRBJ2-1,CASRKGQGALAHNEQFF
TRBV7-9,TRBJ1-5,CASSAQGASSQPQHF
TRBV20-1,TRBJ1-3,CSARDWAESSGNTIYF
TRBV6-6,TRBJ1-5,CASSRQVNQPQHF
TRBV7-9,TRBJ2-3,CASVSRATDTQYF
TRBV9,TRBJ2-3,CASSDSQISSTDTQYF
TRBV5-1,TRBJ1-5,CASSLVGMGQPQHF
TRBV5-1,TRBJ2-7,CASSLRRADGEQYF
TRBV7-9,TRBJ2-4,CASSLEGPENIQYF
TRBV7-9,TRBJ2-3,CASSLAGAPGTQYF
TRBV7-2,TRBJ2-7,CASSLNPPGDPYEQYF
TRBV7-9,TRBJ2-6,CASSLRDSPPGANVLTF
TRBV5-1,TRBJ2-3,CASSSRDRSTDTQYF
TRBV15,TRBJ2-1,CATSRDASVNEQFF
TRBV15,TRBJ1-5,CATSRGRFKGNQPQHF
TRBV15,TRBJ2-7,CATSRDFRSGTSYEQYF
TRBV12-3/TRBV12-4,TRBJ2-3,CASRNRPLGGGNPTDTQYF